This TCR beta chain was captured by sequencing in a study of identical twins. This clonotype appeared a few times. Its specificity is not known. Addition of a universal primer site occurred through template switching, and cDNA carried unique molecular identifiers. One entry per CDR3 protein, called by TCRdb with MiXCR from the 5' RACE reads. The table records hundreds of thousands of distinct CDR3 sequences, 5.5% to 6.5% of them present only once. Overall study findings and caveats: Less excess twin sharing appeared in beta out-of-frame sequences. For cord blood, abundant beta clonotypes had fewer insertions, unlike memory repertoires, which showed none.

CDR3 length: 14 residues. After removal of 5 bases from V and 7 bases from J, the junction contained 5 bases not matched to a gene. Per the germline V gene, CDR1 is LNHDA and CDR2 is SQIVND (reference sequence). This TCR came from a man younger than 35 in good health. The chain links TRBV19 to TRBJ2-1, with 10 positions matching TRBD1. Sequencing input: naive T cells sorted from blood. The CDR3 DNA reads as TGTGCCAGTAGTGCCCGGGACAGGGGTAATGAGCAGTTCTTC. This sequence encodes CASSARDRGNEQFF.